This note documents a single T cell receptor beta chain sequence. The method was immunoSEQ multiplex PCR; TCRdb's version includes in-frame clones alone and lacks a portion of them. The sample carries tens of thousands of clones, roughly 93% recorded once. This sample was included in a study of T cell responses to AZD1222 COVID-19 vaccine. This receptor was taken from an adult in good health. Sample: peripheral blood, taken on day 0 of AZD1222 vaccination.

The CDR3 protein is CASSFTGVQETQYF. The CDR3 nucleotides are TGTGCCAGCAGCTTTACAGGGGTCCAAGAGACCCAGTACTTC. This chain joins TRBV13 and TRBJ2-5; TRBD1 matches 7 bases. There are 14 residues in the CDR3. The germline CDR1 and CDR2 sequences are PRHDT and FYEKMQ (reference sequence). V lost 3 bases, J lost 1 base, and 2 bases stayed unmatched.